This T cell receptor (beta chain) was documented in a study of cytomegalovirus exposure and HLA in healthy donors. About the study: When 398 donors were genotyped, roughly 80% of them were found to fall in the Caucasian-associated ancestry cluster.

CDR3 length: 15 residues. Deletions cut 0 bases from V and 3 bases from J, with 13 bases between. Germline values: CDR1 GTSNPN, CDR2 SVGIG (reference sequence). The PCR employed 60 Vbeta primers together with 13 Jbeta primers. Only in-frame clones appear in the TCRdb table, and some are missing; sequencing was by immunoSEQ multiplex PCR. In the table there are 100,000 to 120,000 clones, over 70% of which are singletons. General study points: Later on, an analysis found that several of the most significant clusters appeared to be linked to common viral pathogens, which included parvovirus B19.

Points on this clone: No antigen is known for it.

Sequencing used PBMCs. This sequence originates from a man aged 35-49 years in good health and CMV-seronegative. V gene TRBV30 combines with J gene TRBJ2-3, with D perhaps TRBD2 (5 bases). The CDR3 protein is CAWSVEGSRTDTQYF. The CDR3 DNA follows: TGTGCCTGGAGTGTAGAAGGGAGTAGAACAGATACGCAGTATTTT.